Sequencing of this T cell receptor beta chain was carried out in a study of control samples from healthy donors and cancer patients. The repertoire was sequenced with immunoSEQ multiplex PCR; TCRdb's copy has only in-frame clones and lacks some. The table lists approximately 86,000 clones, roughly nine tenths of them singletons. Germline V gene data show CDR1 as MGHRA and CDR2 as YSYEKL. The V segment lost 1 base and the J segment 5 bases; nucleotides outside the gene matches: 5. The CDR3 sequence is 15 residues long. Sequenced input: blood. This TCR was sampled from a man aged 30 to 39 in good health. This chain links TRBV4-1 with TRBJ1-2, with TRBD1 matching 9 bases. The DNA for the CDR3 is TGCGCCAGCAGCCAAGGAACAGGGGGCGGGTATGGCTACACCTTC. This translates into CASSQGTGGGYGYTF.